This T cell receptor beta chain originates from a study of blood T cells in healthy people across ages. Primed by a sample-barcoded 5' primer and a J-beta primer mix, a second PCR proceeded for roughly 7 to 12 cycles. Using its own MiXCR run on the 5' RACE reads, TCRdb lists one record per CDR3 protein. The table has about 1.8 million distinct CDR3 sequences, 40% to 55% seen once. CDR1 and CDR2 from the germline V gene are SGDLS and YYNGEE. V was trimmed by 6 bases and J by 4 bases, leaving 13 bases between them. The CDR3 contains 14 residues. The sequencing sample was made of blood. The TCR comes from a woman aged 40 to 50 in good health. The chain is built from TRBV9 and TRBJ1-4; a possible D gene is TRBD1 (6 bases). The CDR3 region is CASNEQGNNEKLFF. The CDR3 DNA is TGTGCCAGCAACGAACAGGGAAATAATGAAAAACTGTTTTTT.